Presented here are 2 T cell receptor beta chains from one specimen sequenced in a study of OX40 agonist ivuxolimab in advanced cancers. The assay was immunoSEQ multiplex PCR, and TCRdb's table has in-frame clones only and misses some. The table shows 80,000 or so clones, with 90% occurring only once. The sequenced sample was CD4+ or CD8+ T cells sorted from blood, obtained in a trial of the OX40 agonist ivuxolimab. Receptors originate from an adult with an advanced solid tumor such as melanoma, head and neck, liver or kidney cancer.

This chain uses TRBV6-5 with TRBJ1-1, with D unclear. Trimming shortened V by 4 bases and J by 0 bases, and 9 bases separated the two germline ends. CDR1 MNHEY and CDR2 SVGAGI come from the germline V gene. This CDR3 contains 14 residues. The CDR3 DNA reads TGTGCCAGCAGTTCCGCGTACATGAACACTGAAGCTTTCTTT. Amino acid sequence: CASSSAYMNTEAFF.

V usage is TRBV5-4 and J usage is TRBJ2-3; 12 nucleotides line up with TRBD1. Germline V lookup: CDR1 SGHNT, CDR2 YYREEE (reference sequence). Trimming at V came to 0 bases and at J to 5 bases, leaving 10 bases not matched to a gene. The CDR3 runs 18 residues. In DNA form, the CDR3 reads TGTGCCAGCAGCTTGGCTGGGACAGGGGGCGCCTTTGGAGATACGCAGTATTTT. Protein sequence: CASSLAGTGGAFGDTQYF.